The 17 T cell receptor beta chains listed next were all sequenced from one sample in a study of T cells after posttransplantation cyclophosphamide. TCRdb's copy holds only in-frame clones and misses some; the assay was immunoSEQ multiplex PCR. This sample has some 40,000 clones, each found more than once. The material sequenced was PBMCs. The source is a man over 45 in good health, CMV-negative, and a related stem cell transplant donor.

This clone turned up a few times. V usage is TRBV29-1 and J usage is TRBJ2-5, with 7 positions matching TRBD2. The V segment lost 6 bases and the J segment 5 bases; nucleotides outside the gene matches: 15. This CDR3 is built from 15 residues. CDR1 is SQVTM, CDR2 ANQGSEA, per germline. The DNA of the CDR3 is TGCAGCGTCCGATTGGGAGGGGTGTTGTGGGAGACCCAGTACTTC. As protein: CSVRLGGVLWETQYF.

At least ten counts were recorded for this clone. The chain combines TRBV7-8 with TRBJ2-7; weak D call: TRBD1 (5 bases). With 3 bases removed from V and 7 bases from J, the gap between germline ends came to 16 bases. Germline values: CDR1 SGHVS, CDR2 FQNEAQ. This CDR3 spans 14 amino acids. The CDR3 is CASSFPGHRREQYF. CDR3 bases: TGTGCCAGCAGCTTCCCTGGACACCGCCGGGAGCAGTACTTC.

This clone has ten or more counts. CDR3 region: CASRPRQGTGELFF. In nucleotides, the CDR3 is TGTGCCAGTAGGCCAAGACAGGGGACCGGGGAGCTGTTTTTT. The chain combines TRBV19 with TRBJ2-2; 8 nucleotides agree with TRBD1. This CDR3 is 14 amino acids long. Per the germline V gene, CDR1 is LNHDA and CDR2 is SQIVND (reference sequence). J was trimmed by 5 bases and V by 6 bases; bases with no gene match: 5.

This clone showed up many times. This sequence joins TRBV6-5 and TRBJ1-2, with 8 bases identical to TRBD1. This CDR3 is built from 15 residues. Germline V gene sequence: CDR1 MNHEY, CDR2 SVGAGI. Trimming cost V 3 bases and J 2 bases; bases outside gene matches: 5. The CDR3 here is CASSYGQGENYGYTF. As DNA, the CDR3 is TGTGCCAGCAGTTATGGACAGGGAGAGAACTATGGCTACACCTTC.

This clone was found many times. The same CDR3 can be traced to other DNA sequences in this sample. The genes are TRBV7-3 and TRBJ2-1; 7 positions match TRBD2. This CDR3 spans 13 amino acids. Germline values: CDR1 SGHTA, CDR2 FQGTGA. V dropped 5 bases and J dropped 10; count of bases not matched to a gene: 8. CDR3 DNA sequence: TGTGCCAGCAGCCCCGGCGGGGGAGGAGAGCAGTTCTTC. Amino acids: CASSPGGGGEQFF.

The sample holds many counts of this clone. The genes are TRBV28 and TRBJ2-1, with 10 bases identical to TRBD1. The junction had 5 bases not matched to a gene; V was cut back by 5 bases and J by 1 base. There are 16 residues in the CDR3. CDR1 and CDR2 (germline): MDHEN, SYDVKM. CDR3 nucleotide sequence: TGTGCCAGCAGTGAGACGGGACAGGGGTCCTACAATGAGCAGTTCTTC. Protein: CASSETGQGSYNEQFF.

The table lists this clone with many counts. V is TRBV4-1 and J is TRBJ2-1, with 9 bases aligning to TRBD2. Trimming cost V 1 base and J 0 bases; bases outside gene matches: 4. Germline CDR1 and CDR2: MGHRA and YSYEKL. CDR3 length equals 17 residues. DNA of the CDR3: TGCGCCAGCAGCCAAGTTGCGGGGGGGAGCTCCTACAATGAGCAGTTCTTC. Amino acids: CASSQVAGGSSYNEQFF.

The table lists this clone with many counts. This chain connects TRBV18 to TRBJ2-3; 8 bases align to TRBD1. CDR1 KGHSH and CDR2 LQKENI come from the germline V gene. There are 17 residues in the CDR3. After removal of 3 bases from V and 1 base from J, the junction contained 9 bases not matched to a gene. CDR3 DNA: TGTGCCAGCTCACCCCTAACCTTGGACAGGGGCACAGATACGCAGTATTTT. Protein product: CASSPLTLDRGTDTQYF.

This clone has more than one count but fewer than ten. This CDR3 reads CSAPRGYEQYF. CDR3 in DNA: TGCAGTGCTCCCCGAGGGTACGAGCAGTACTTC. The genes are TRBV20-1 and TRBJ2-7; D perhaps matches TRBD2 (5 bases). The germline V and J ends were trimmed by 5 bases and 4 bases, with 9 bases remaining between them. Germline V lookup: CDR1 DFQATT, CDR2 SNEGSKA (reference sequence). This CDR3 region has 11 residues.

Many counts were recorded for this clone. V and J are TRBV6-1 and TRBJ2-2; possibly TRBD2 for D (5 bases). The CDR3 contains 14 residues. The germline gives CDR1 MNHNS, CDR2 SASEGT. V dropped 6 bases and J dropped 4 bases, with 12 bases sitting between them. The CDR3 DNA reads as TGTGCCAGCAGAACGGGGTACGGCACCGGGGAGCTGTTTTTT. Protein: CASRTGYGTGELFF.

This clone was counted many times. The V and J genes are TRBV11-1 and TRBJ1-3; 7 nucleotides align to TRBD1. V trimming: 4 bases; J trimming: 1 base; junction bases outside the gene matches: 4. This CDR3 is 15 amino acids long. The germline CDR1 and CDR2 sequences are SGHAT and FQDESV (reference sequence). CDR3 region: CASSYDRASGNTIYF. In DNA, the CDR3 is TGTGCCAGCAGCTACGACAGGGCGTCTGGAAACACCATATATTTT.

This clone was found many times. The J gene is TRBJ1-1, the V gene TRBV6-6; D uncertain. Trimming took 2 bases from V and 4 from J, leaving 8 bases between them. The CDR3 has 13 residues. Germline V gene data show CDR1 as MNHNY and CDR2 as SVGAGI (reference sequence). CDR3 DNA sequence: TGTGCCAGCAGTTACGCTGGAGGCACTGAAGCTTTCTTT. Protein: CASSYAGGTEAFF.

The CDR3 loop is CASSLALGSLEDTQYF. CDR3 nucleotide sequence: TGCGCCAGCAGCTTGGCTTTGGGTTCTTTGGAGGATACGCAGTATTTT. V and J are TRBV5-1 and TRBJ2-3; D unclear. Trimming took 0 bases from V and 6 from J, leaving 17 bases between them. The CDR3 is made up of 16 amino acids. From germline, CDR1 is SGHRS and CDR2 YFSETQ. Together with reference TRBV5-1 and TRBJ2-3, the CDR3 gives the full variable domain: KAGVTQTPRYLIKTRGQQVTLSCSPISGHRSVSWYQQTPGQGLQFLFEYFSETQRNKGNFPGRFSGRQFSNSRSEMNVSTLELGDSALYLCASSLALGSLEDTQYFGPGTRLTVL.

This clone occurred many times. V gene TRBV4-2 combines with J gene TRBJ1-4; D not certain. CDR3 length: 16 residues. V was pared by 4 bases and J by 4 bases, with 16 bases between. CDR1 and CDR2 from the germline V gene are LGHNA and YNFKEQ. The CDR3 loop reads CASSPVEASGNEKLFF. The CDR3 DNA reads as TGTGCCAGCAGCCCGGTGGAGGCCTCTGGTAATGAAAAACTGTTTTTT.

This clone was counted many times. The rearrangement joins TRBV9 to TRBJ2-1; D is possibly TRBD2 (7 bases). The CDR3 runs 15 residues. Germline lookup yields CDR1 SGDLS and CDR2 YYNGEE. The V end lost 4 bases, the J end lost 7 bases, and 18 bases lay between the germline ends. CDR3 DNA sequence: TGTGCCAGCAGCACCATGGGAGGGGGGAGAAATGAGCAGTTCTTC. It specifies CASSTMGGGRNEQFF. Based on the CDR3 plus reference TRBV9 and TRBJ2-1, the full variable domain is DSGVTQTPKHLITATGQRVTLRCSPRSGDLSVYWYQQSLDQGLQFLIQYYNGEERAKGNILERFSAQQFPDLHSELNLSSLELGDSALYFCASSTMGGGRNEQFFGPGTRLTVL.

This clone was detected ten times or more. The CDR3 loop reads CASSGLAGRTGELFF. CDR3 in DNA: TGTGCCAGCAGCGGACTAGCGGGGAGAACCGGGGAGCTGTTTTTT. The rearrangement uses TRBV6-5 and TRBJ2-2, with 12 bases matching TRBD2. Trimming at V came to 6 bases and at J to 5 bases, leaving 4 bases not matched to a gene. The CDR3 loop spans 15 amino acids. Germline CDR1 reads MNHEY; CDR2 reads SVGAGI.

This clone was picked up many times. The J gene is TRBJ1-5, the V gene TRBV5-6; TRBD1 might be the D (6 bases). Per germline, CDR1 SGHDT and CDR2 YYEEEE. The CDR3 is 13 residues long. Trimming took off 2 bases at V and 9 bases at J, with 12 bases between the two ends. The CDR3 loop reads CASSLNRAGPQHF. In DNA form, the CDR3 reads TGTGCCAGCAGCTTAAACAGGGCAGGGCCCCAGCATTTT.